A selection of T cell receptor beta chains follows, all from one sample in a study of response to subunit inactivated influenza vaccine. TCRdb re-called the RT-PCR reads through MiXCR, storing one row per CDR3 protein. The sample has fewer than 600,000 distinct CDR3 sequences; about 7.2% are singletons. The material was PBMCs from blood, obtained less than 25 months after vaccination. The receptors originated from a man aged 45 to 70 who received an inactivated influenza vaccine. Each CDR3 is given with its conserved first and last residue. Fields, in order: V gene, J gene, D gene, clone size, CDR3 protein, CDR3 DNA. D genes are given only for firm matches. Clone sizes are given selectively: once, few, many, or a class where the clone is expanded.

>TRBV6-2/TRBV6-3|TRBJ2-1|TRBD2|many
CASSYLAGGPTYYNEQFF
TGTGCCAGCAGTTACTTGGCGGGAGGGCCGACTTACTACAATGAGCAGTTCTTC
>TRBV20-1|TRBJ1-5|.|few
CSARGGIQNQPQHF
TGCAGTGCTAGAGGGGGGATTCAGAATCAGCCCCAGCATTTT
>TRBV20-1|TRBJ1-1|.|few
CSAPGNQQGFTEAFF
TGCAGTGCCCCTGGGAACCAACAGGGATTCACTGAAGCTTTCTTT
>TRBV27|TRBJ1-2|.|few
CASSLSFLGRDYGYTF
TGTGCCAGCAGTTTATCGTTTCTTGGCAGGGACTATGGCTACACCTTC
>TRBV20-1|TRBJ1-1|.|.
CSARAGHFMNTEAFF
TGCAGTGCTAGGGCAGGACATTTCATGAACACTGAAGCTTTCTTT
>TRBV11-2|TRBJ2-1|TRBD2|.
CASSSRLAANEQFF
TGTGCCAGCAGCTCTCGACTAGCAGCTAATGAGCAGTTCTTC
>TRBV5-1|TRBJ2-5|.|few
CASSFSQIRRETQYF
TGCGCCAGCAGCTTCAGCCAGATTAGGCGGGAGACCCAGTACTTC
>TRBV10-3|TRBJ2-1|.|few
CAIRKNRVPYNEQFF
TGTGCCATCAGAAAAAACAGGGTTCCATACAATGAGCAGTTCTTC
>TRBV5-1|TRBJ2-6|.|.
CASSPTGYTANVLTF
TGCGCCAGCAGCCCCACAGGGTACACGGCCAACGTCCTGACTTTC
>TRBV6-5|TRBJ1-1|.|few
CASSYVSGHTEAFF
TGTGCCAGCAGTTACGTTTCAGGCCACACTGAAGCTTTCTTT
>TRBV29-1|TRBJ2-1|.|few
CSVEDRTSNEQFF
TGCAGCGTTGAAGATAGGACGAGCAATGAGCAGTTCTTC
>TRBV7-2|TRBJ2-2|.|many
CASSLGFYTGELFF
TGTGCCAGCAGCCTAGGGTTCTACACCGGGGAGCTGTTTTTT
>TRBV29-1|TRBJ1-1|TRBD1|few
CSVGTRTGYTEAFF
TGCAGCGTGGGGACTAGGACAGGTTACACTGAAGCTTTCTTT
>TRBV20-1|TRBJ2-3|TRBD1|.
CSAPGQGGTDTQYF
TGCAGTGCCCCGGGACAGGGTGGCACAGATACGCAGTATTTT
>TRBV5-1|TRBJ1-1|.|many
CASSPTTENTEAFF
TGCGCCAGCAGCCCTACGACAGAGAACACTGAAGCTTTCTTT
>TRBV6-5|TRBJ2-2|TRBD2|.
CASSLLRTSGRAGELFF
TGTGCCAGCAGTTTACTCCGGACTAGCGGGAGGGCCGGGGAGCTGTTTTTT
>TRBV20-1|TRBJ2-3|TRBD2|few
CSARDPAGGSTDTQYF
TGCAGTGCTAGAGATCCAGCGGGGGGGTCAACAGATACGCAGTATTTT
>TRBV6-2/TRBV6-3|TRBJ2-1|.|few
CASSRDGTDEQFF
TGTGCCAGCAGCCGGGACGGAACCGATGAGCAGTTCTTC
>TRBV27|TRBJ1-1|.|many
CASSLIRNTEAFF
TGTGCCAGCAGTTTAATCAGGAACACTGAAGCTTTCTTT
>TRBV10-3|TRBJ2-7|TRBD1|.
CAISRGTGSSYEQYF
TGTGCCATCAGCCGGGGGACAGGAAGCTCCTACGAGCAGTACTTC
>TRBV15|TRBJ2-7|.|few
CATSRLAGSYEQYF
TGTGCCACCAGCAGATTGGCAGGGTCCTACGAGCAGTACTTC
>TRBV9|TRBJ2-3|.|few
CASSPSGNSGTDTQYF
TGTGCCAGCAGCCCATCTGGTAATAGTGGCACAGATACGCAGTATTTT
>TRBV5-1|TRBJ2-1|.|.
CASSLGRGGPDEQFF
TGCGCCAGCAGCTTGGGAAGGGGTGGGCCAGATGAGCAGTTCTTC
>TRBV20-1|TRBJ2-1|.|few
CRGTENNEQFF
TGCAGAGGTACCGAGAACAATGAGCAGTTCTTC
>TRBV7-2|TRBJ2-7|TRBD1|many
CASSLWTGASYEQYF
TGTGCCAGCAGCTTGTGGACAGGGGCCTCCTACGAGCAGTACTTC
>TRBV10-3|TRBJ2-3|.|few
CAIGYSDTQYF
TGTGCCATCGGGTACTCAGATACGCAGTATTTT
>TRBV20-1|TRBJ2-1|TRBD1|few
CSARFGTGYNEQFF
TGCAGTGCTAGATTCGGGACAGGATACAATGAGCAGTTCTTC
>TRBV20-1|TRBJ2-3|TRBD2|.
CSARDSGLAGGVDTQYF
TGCAGTGCTAGAGATAGTGGGCTAGCGGGAGGTGTCGATACGCAGTATTTT